This is a list of T cell receptor beta chains from one sample in a study of cytotoxic CD8 clonotypes in ibrutinib-treated CLL. Profiled with immunoSEQ multiplex PCR; TCRdb holds only in-frame clones, not every one. The sample lists 15,000 to 20,000 clones; about 65% were seen once. This sample comprised PBMCs, obtained before ibrutinib treatment. These receptors came from a human donor with chronic lymphocytic leukemia. Each CDR3 is given with its conserved first and last residue. The D gene is left open where the match is weak. A row's size may be missing; if present it is once, few, many or a size class.

J	V	D	size	CDR3	DNA
TRBJ2-7	TRBV5-6	TRBD1	-	CASSWKQGAYEQYF	TGTGCCAGCAGCTGGAAACAGGGGGCCTACGAGCAGTACTTC
TRBJ1-2	TRBV19	-	-	CASIGGSGAYGYTF	TGTGCCAGTATCGGGGGCAGTGGGGCCTATGGCTACACCTTC
TRBJ1-1	TRBV5-4	-	-	CASSLEQRNTEAFF	TGTGCCAGCAGCTTGGAGCAGCGCAACACTGAAGCTTTCTTT
TRBJ2-3	TRBV15	-	-	CATSRDVVSTDTQYF	TGTGCCACCAGCAGAGATGTGGTTAGCACAGATACGCAGTATTTT
TRBJ1-1	TRBV7-9	-	once	CASSVTKPVF	TGTGCCAGCAGCGTCACAAAGCCGGTATTT
TRBJ1-4	TRBV5-4	-	-	CASSQDLGPEKLFF	TGTGCCAGCAGCCAAGATTTGGGGCCTGAAAAACTGTTTTTT
TRBJ1-4	TRBV18	-	-	CASSPSGRHATNEKLFF	TGTGCCAGCTCACCTTCGGGGAGGCACGCAACTAATGAAAAACTGTTTTTT
TRBJ2-1	TRBV30	-	-	CAWAMGHTSYNEQFF	TGTGCCTGGGCCATGGGACATACCTCCTACAATGAGCAGTTCTTC
TRBJ2-3	TRBV7-2	-	-	CASSLDRGASTDTQYF	TGTGCCAGCAGCTTAGATCGGGGGGCTAGCACAGATACGCAGTATTTT
TRBJ2-5	TRBV30	TRBD1	-	CAWRDRAETQYF	TGTGCCTGGAGGGACAGGGCAGAGACCCAGTACTTC
TRBJ1-2	TRBV19	-	-	CAIWDSDGYTF	TGTGCCATATGGGACTCAGATGGCTACACCTTC
TRBJ1-3	TRBV10-3	-	few	CAISESEVSGNTIYF	TGTGCCATCAGTGAGTCAGAAGTGTCTGGAAACACCATATATTTT
TRBJ1-1	TRBV6-5	TRBD1	-	CASRDAGGANTEAFF	TGTGCCAGCAGAGACGCAGGGGGGGCTAACACTGAAGCTTTCTTT
TRBJ1-4	TRBV4-2	-	-	CASSQVGQPNEKLFF	TGTGCCAGCAGCCAAGTTGGCCAACCCAATGAAAAACTGTTTTTT
TRBJ1-6	TRBV9	-	-	CASSVAGANSPLHF	TGTGCCAGCAGCGTTGCAGGGGCTAATTCACCCCTCCACTTT
TRBJ1-6	TRBV27	-	-	CASSFRGDFGSPLHF	TGTGCCAGCAGTTTTCGAGGGGACTTCGGTTCACCCCTCCACTTT
TRBJ2-7	TRBV7-6	TRBD2	-	CASSAGTSGDEQYF	TGTGCCAGCAGCGCTGGGACTAGCGGAGACGAGCAGTACTTC
TRBJ1-2	TRBV7-4	-	once	CASSLSDTREGYTF	TGTGCCAGCAGCCTTTCTGACACGCGAGAAGGCTACACCTTC
TRBJ1-1	TRBV30	TRBD1	-	CAWSVLQGDNMAFF	TGTGCCTGGAGTGTACTACAGGGGGACAACATGGCTTTCTTT